These T cell receptor beta chains were read from a single sample in a study of CD8 T cells in Susac syndrome. TCRdb fed the immunoSEQ multiplex PCR reads into MiXCR, producing one record per CDR3 protein. The sample holds approximately 170,000 distinct CDR3 sequences, about 91% seen once. Material for sequencing was CD4+ T cells from PBMCs. These TCRs come from a human donor in good health. Both conserved end residues are part of each CDR3. The D gene is left open where the match is weak. A row's size may be missing; if present it is once, few, many or a size class.

V gene: TRBV25-1; D gene: .; clone size: .; J gene: TRBJ1-5; CDR3 protein: CASSGLGSGNQPQHF; CDR3 DNA: TGTGCCAGCAGTGGCCTAGGGTCGGGCAATCAGCCCCAGCATTTT
V gene: TRBV7-8; D gene: TRBD1; clone size: .; J gene: TRBJ2-7; CDR3 protein: CASSLAPQGELVQYF; CDR3 DNA: TGTGCCAGCAGCTTAGCGCCACAGGGGGAATTAGTGCAGTACTTC
V gene: TRBV20-1; D gene: TRBD1; clone size: .; J gene: TRBJ2-3; CDR3 protein: CSASGQGRDTQYF; CDR3 DNA: TGCAGTGCTAGTGGACAGGGGAGAGATACGCAGTATTTT
V gene: TRBV20-1; D gene: .; clone size: once; J gene: TRBJ1-4; CDR3 protein: CSARAGPSEKLFF; CDR3 DNA: TGCAGTGCTAGGGCAGGCCCTTCTGAAAAACTGTTTTTT
V gene: TRBV30; D gene: .; clone size: .; J gene: TRBJ1-3; CDR3 protein: CAWSVLGGIPNTIYF; CDR3 DNA: TGTGCCTGGAGTGTACTTGGGGGGATTCCTAACACCATATATTTT
V gene: TRBV7-2; D gene: .; clone size: .; J gene: TRBJ1-1; CDR3 protein: CASSPGRGAFF; CDR3 DNA: TGTGCCAGCAGCCCCGGCCGCGGAGCTTTCTTT
V gene: TRBV5-4; D gene: .; clone size: few; J gene: TRBJ1-3; CDR3 protein: CASSLGTAGNTIYF; CDR3 DNA: TGTGCCAGCAGCTTGGGGACGGCTGGAAACACCATATATTTT
V gene: TRBV12-3/TRBV12-4; D gene: .; clone size: .; J gene: TRBJ2-1; CDR3 protein: CASSFDTEQFF; CDR3 DNA: TGTGCCAGCAGTTTCGATACTGAGCAGTTCTTC
V gene: TRBV4-3; D gene: .; clone size: once; J gene: TRBJ2-7; CDR3 protein: CASSQDVGSYEQYF; CDR3 DNA: TGCGCCAGCAGCCAAGATGTAGGGTCCTACGAGCAGTACTTC
V gene: TRBV7-2; D gene: .; clone size: once; J gene: TRBJ1-3; CDR3 protein: CASSPTTVRSSGNTIYF; CDR3 DNA: TGTGCCAGCAGCCCGACCACAGTGAGGAGCTCTGGAAACACCATATATTTT
V gene: TRBV29-1; D gene: TRBD1; clone size: .; J gene: TRBJ1-3; CDR3 protein: CSVEEEDRSGPGNTIYF; CDR3 DNA: TGCAGCGTTGAAGAGGAGGACAGGTCGGGGCCTGGAAACACCATATATTTT
V gene: TRBV7-9; D gene: .; clone size: .; J gene: TRBJ1-6; CDR3 protein: CASGSSYNSPLHF; CDR3 DNA: TGTGCCAGCGGGAGCTCCTATAATTCACCCCTCCACTTT
V gene: TRBV4-3; D gene: .; clone size: .; J gene: TRBJ2-2; CDR3 protein: CASSQETQGGGELFF; CDR3 DNA: TGCGCCAGCAGCCAGGAAACTCAGGGGGGCGGGGAGCTGTTTTTT
V gene: TRBV7-8; D gene: TRBD2; clone size: .; J gene: TRBJ2-7; CDR3 protein: CASSLLGLAGAYSYEQYF; CDR3 DNA: TGTGCCAGCAGCTTACTTGGACTAGCGGGGGCGTACTCCTACGAGCAGTACTTC
V gene: TRBV11-2; D gene: .; clone size: .; J gene: TRBJ1-2; CDR3 protein: CASSLVWGGGYTF; CDR3 DNA: TGTGCCAGCAGCTTAGTATGGGGAGGAGGCTACACCTTC
V gene: TRBV9; D gene: .; clone size: few; J gene: TRBJ2-4; CDR3 protein: CASSRNQNIQYF; CDR3 DNA: TGTGCCAGCAGCAGGAACCAAAACATTCAGTACTTC
V gene: TRBV6-1; D gene: .; clone size: .; J gene: TRBJ1-1; CDR3 protein: CASTTTVNTEAFF; CDR3 DNA: TGTGCCAGCACCACCACAGTGAACACTGAAGCTTTCTTT
V gene: TRBV5-4; D gene: .; clone size: .; J gene: TRBJ2-1; CDR3 protein: CASSFAGVSYNEQFF; CDR3 DNA: TGTGCCAGCAGCTTTGCTGGGGTCTCCTACAATGAGCAGTTCTTC
V gene: TRBV4-3; D gene: .; clone size: .; J gene: TRBJ2-3; CDR3 protein: CASSQEPGPTDTQYF; CDR3 DNA: TGCGCCAGCAGCCAAGAGCCGGGTCCGACAGATACGCAGTATTTT
V gene: TRBV5-1; D gene: .; clone size: .; J gene: TRBJ2-1; CDR3 protein: CASSLGAPVNEQFF; CDR3 DNA: TGCGCCAGCAGCTTGGGAGCCCCTGTCAATGAGCAGTTCTTC
V gene: TRBV27; D gene: .; clone size: .; J gene: TRBJ2-3; CDR3 protein: CASSLRGRAVTDTQYF; CDR3 DNA: TGTGCCAGCAGTTTAAGGGGGAGGGCCGTTACAGATACGCAGTATTTT
V gene: TRBV5-5; D gene: TRBD1; clone size: .; J gene: TRBJ2-7; CDR3 protein: CASSFGQGDYEQYF; CDR3 DNA: TGTGCCAGCAGCTTTGGTCAGGGGGACTACGAGCAGTACTTC
V gene: TRBV28; D gene: TRBD1; clone size: .; J gene: TRBJ2-3; CDR3 protein: CASSWRRTGPDTQYF; CDR3 DNA: TGTGCCAGCAGTTGGCGGAGGACAGGGCCAGATACGCAGTATTTT
V gene: TRBV20-1; D gene: .; clone size: .; J gene: TRBJ2-2; CDR3 protein: CSAFQENTGELFF; CDR3 DNA: TGCAGTGCGTTCCAGGAAAACACCGGGGAGCTGTTTTTT
V gene: TRBV29-1; D gene: .; clone size: .; J gene: TRBJ1-3; CDR3 protein: CSVERGHTGNTIYF; CDR3 DNA: TGCAGCGTTGAACGGGGGCATACTGGAAACACCATATATTTT
V gene: TRBV2; D gene: TRBD1; clone size: .; J gene: TRBJ1-5; CDR3 protein: CASRQGANSNQPQHF; CDR3 DNA: TGTGCTTCACGGCAGGGGGCAAATAGCAATCAGCCCCAGCATTTT
V gene: TRBV6-1; D gene: .; clone size: .; J gene: TRBJ2-3; CDR3 protein: CASSPRATTDTQYF; CDR3 DNA: TGTGCCAGCAGTCCTCGGGCCACCACAGATACGCAGTATTTT
V gene: TRBV21-1; D gene: .; clone size: .; J gene: TRBJ2-1; CDR3 protein: CASSRDNNEQFF; CDR3 DNA: TGTGCCAGCAGCAGGGACAACAATGAGCAGTTCTTC
V gene: TRBV4-3; D gene: .; clone size: .; J gene: TRBJ2-3; CDR3 protein: CASSQVGGGTFTDTQYF; CDR3 DNA: TGCGCCAGCAGCCAAGTGGGGGGTGGGACCTTCACAGATACGCAGTATTTT
V gene: TRBV5-1; D gene: .; clone size: .; J gene: TRBJ2-7; CDR3 protein: CASSAQGYYEQYF; CDR3 DNA: TGCGCCAGCAGCGCTCAGGGTTACTACGAGCAGTACTTC
V gene: TRBV27; D gene: TRBD1; clone size: once; J gene: TRBJ2-7; CDR3 protein: CASSSQTGAYEQYF; CDR3 DNA: TGTGCCAGCAGTTCCCAGACAGGGGCCTACGAGCAGTACTTC
V gene: TRBV28; D gene: TRBD1; clone size: .; J gene: TRBJ1-1; CDR3 protein: CASSVDRGTEAFF; CDR3 DNA: TGTGCCAGCAGTGTGGACAGGGGGACTGAAGCTTTCTTT
V gene: TRBV7-9; D gene: .; clone size: .; J gene: TRBJ2-3; CDR3 protein: CASSLGGESTQYF; CDR3 DNA: TGTGCCAGCAGCTTAGGAGGAGAATCCACGCAGTATTTT